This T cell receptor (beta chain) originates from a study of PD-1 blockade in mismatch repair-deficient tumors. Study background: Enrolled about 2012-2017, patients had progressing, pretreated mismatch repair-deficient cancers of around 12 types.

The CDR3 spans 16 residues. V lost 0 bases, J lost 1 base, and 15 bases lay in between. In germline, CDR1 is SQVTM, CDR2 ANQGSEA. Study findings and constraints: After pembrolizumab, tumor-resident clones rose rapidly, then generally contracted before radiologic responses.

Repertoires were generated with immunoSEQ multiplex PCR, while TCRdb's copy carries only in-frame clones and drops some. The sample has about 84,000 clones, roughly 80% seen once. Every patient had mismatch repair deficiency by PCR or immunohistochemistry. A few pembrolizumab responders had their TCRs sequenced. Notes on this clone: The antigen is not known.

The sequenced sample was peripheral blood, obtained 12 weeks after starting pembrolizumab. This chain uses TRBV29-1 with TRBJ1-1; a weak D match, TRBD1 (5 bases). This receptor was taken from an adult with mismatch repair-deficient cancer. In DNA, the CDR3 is TGCAGCGTTGAAGATCTTCAGGGAGGGACGAACACTGAAGCTTTCTTT. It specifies CSVEDLQGGTNTEAFF.